The 26 T cell receptor beta chains listed next were all sequenced from one sample in a study of cytomegalovirus exposure and HLA in healthy donors. The PCR employed 60 Vbeta primers together with 13 Jbeta primers. Method: immunoSEQ multiplex PCR; TCRdb's copy keeps in-frame clones and lacks some. The table has some 270,000 clones, around nine tenths seen once. Sequencing was carried out using PBMCs. The receptors were sampled from a girl aged 2 to 9 in good health and CMV-seronegative.

This chain links TRBV4-2 with TRBJ2-2; the D gene is possibly TRBD1 (6 bases). Trimming took 0 bases from V and 6 from J, leaving 14 bases between them. The germline V gene encodes CDR1 LGHNA and CDR2 YNFKEQ. The CDR3 runs 16 residues. The CDR3, as DNA: TGTGCCAGCAGCCAAGATTGGCAGGGGAAGTCCGGGGAGCTGTTTTTT. Residues: CASSQDWQGKSGELFF.

The chain employs TRBV28 and TRBJ1-2; D is perhaps TRBD1 (5 bases). CDR1 and CDR2 (germline): MDHEN, SYDVKM. V was trimmed by 2 bases and J by 0 bases, leaving 13 bases between them. The CDR3 runs to 16 residues. DNA for the CDR3: TGTGCCAGCAGTTTAGGGGCCCAGACCTCTAACTATGGCTACACCTTC. Translating it yields CASSLGAQTSNYGYTF.

V gene TRBV5-4 combines with J gene TRBJ1-1, with 10 bases aligning to TRBD1. The CDR3 is 16 residues long. Germline V gene sequence: CDR1 SGHNT, CDR2 YYREEE (reference sequence). The junction had 9 bases not matched to a gene; V was cut back by 4 bases and J by 3 bases. This CDR3 is CASSNRDRGRDTEAFF. The CDR3 nucleotides read TGTGCCAGCAGCAACCGGGACAGGGGCAGGGACACTGAAGCTTTCTTT.

The chain uses TRBV18 and TRBJ1-3; perhaps TRBD1 as D (5 bases). This CDR3 contains 17 residues. Germline V gene sequence: CDR1 KGHSH, CDR2 LQKENI. V gave up 1 base and J gave up 2 bases, with 15 bases separating them. The DNA of the CDR3 is TGTGCCAGCTCACCACTCGGTACAGGCGGAACTGGAAACACCATATATTTT. Translating gives CASSPLGTGGTGNTIYF.

The gene calls are TRBV20-1 and TRBJ2-5; no clear D. The V gene's germline CDR1 is DFQATT and CDR2 SNEGSKA (reference sequence). This CDR3 has 11 amino acids. V lost 3 bases and J 5 bases, leaving 7 bases between the germline ends. The CDR3 region has the DNA TGCAGTGCTAGGGCGCGGGAGACCCAGTACTTC. It encodes CSARARETQYF.

The chain uses TRBV6-1 and TRBJ2-4, with D hard to call. V lost 5 bases and J lost 0, with 8 bases in between. The CDR3 covers 14 residues. CDR1 is MNHNS and CDR2 is SASEGT in the germline V gene. The CDR3 loop reads CASSLSLAKNIQYF. The CDR3 DNA reads TGTGCCAGCAGTTTATCCCTAGCCAAAAACATTCAGTACTTC.

V is TRBV18 and J is TRBJ2-1, with TRBD1 identical over 7 bases. The CDR3 has 14 residues. V lost 3 bases and J lost 2; bases outside the gene matches: 1. Germline V CDR1 and CDR2: KGHSH, LQKENI. CDR3 DNA sequence: TGTGCCAGCTCACCGGGACAGACCTACAATGAGCAGTTCTTC. This gives the protein CASSPGQTYNEQFF. Together with reference TRBV18 and TRBJ2-1, the CDR3 gives the full variable domain: NAGVMQNPRHLVRRRGQEARLRCSPMKGHSHVYWYRQLPEEGLKFMVYLQKENIIDESGMPKERFSAEFPKEGPSILRIQQVVRGDSAAYFCASSPGQTYNEQFFGPGTRLTVL.

The rearrangement links TRBV25-1 to TRBJ2-7, with a tentative D call TRBD2 (6 bases). The length of the CDR3 is 15 residues. V was shortened by 7 bases and J by 5 bases, with 21 bases between the two germline ends. Germline V gene lookup returns CDR1 MGHDK and CDR2 SYGVNS. In nucleotides, the CDR3 is TGTGCCAGCACCCCCCCTGGAGGGTTAGAGAACGAGCAGTACTTC. It encodes CASTPPGGLENEQYF.

The V gene is TRBV5-4, the J gene TRBJ2-1; D uncertain. Germline V gene data show CDR1 as SGHNT and CDR2 as YYREEE (reference sequence). The CDR3 consists of 12 residues. Trimming stripped 2 bases from V and 8 bases from J, with 8 bases between. The CDR3 nucleotides read TGTGCCAGCAGCTTTTCTGCGGATGAGCAGTTCTTC. Protein sequence: CASSFSADEQFF.

V is TRBV5-1 and J is TRBJ2-1; 9 nucleotides agree with TRBD2. The trim removed 4 bases at V and 6 bases at J, leaving 11 bases unmatched. Germline V CDR1 and CDR2: SGHRS, YFSETQ. The CDR3 extends over 16 amino acids. CDR3 in amino acids: CASSLLTSGNSNEQFF. The CDR3 region has the DNA TGCGCCAGCAGCCTATTGACTAGCGGCAATTCCAATGAGCAGTTCTTC.

This chain joins TRBV7-2 and TRBJ2-7; the D gene is possibly TRBD2 (6 bases). The length of the CDR3 is 14 residues. The germline gives CDR1 SGHTA, CDR2 FQGNSA. V was clipped by 7 bases and J by 0 bases, with 13 bases between them. The CDR3 here is CASTPAGSSYEQYF. For the CDR3, the DNA is TGTGCCAGCACTCCCGCGGGGAGCTCCTACGAGCAGTACTTC.

J is TRBJ2-7 and V is TRBV7-7; no reliable D call. The germline CDR1 and CDR2 sequences are SSHAT and FNYEAQ (reference sequence). V was trimmed by 5 bases and J by 6 bases, leaving 17 bases between them. The CDR3 consists of 14 residues. CDR3 residues: CASSPTASTGEQYF. Written as DNA, the CDR3 is TGTGCCAGCAGCCCGACGGCCTCCACGGGCGAGCAGTACTTC.

The gene calls are TRBV5-1 and TRBJ2-3; TRBD1 matches 12 bases. Germline V gene data show CDR1 as SGHRS and CDR2 as YFSETQ. The J segment lost 2 bases and the V segment lost 6 bases, leaving 7 bases of the junction unmatched. The CDR3 consists of 16 residues. CDR3 loop: CASTRGDRGLTDTQYF. The CDR3 DNA reads as TGCGCCAGCACCCGAGGGGACAGGGGGCTCACAGATACGCAGTATTTT. Supplemented by reference TRBV5-1 and TRBJ2-3, the full variable domain reads KAGVTQTPRYLIKTRGQQVTLSCSPISGHRSVSWYQQTPGQGLQFLFEYFSETQRNKGNFPGRFSGRQFSNSRSEMNVSTLELGDSALYLCASTRGDRGLTDTQYFGPGTRLTVL.

This clone was recorded a few times. V usage is TRBV4-2 and J usage is TRBJ1-1; possible D gene TRBD1, 5 bases. The CDR3 is 13 residues long. Trimming cost V 1 base and J 10 bases, with 13 bases left between them. CDR1 is LGHNA and CDR2 is YNFKEQ in the germline V gene. CDR3 amino acids: CASSQVRGIGAFF. CDR3 sequence (DNA): TGTGCCAGCAGCCAAGTAAGGGGAATAGGAGCTTTCTTT.

This sequence joins TRBV5-1 and TRBJ1-5, with TRBD1 as a possible D gene (5 bases). The CDR3 sequence is 15 residues long. V was pared by 4 bases and J by 0 bases, with 11 bases between. CDR1 and CDR2 (germline): SGHRS, YFSETQ. The CDR3 loop reads CASSVDSYSNQPQHF. The CDR3 DNA reads TGCGCCAGCAGCGTCGACAGTTATAGCAATCAGCCCCAGCATTTT. Complete variable domain (other parts from reference TRBV5-1 and TRBJ1-5): KAGVTQTPRYLIKTRGQQVTLSCSPISGHRSVSWYQQTPGQGLQFLFEYFSETQRNKGNFPGRFSGRQFSNSRSEMNVSTLELGDSALYLCASSVDSYSNQPQHFGDGTRLSIL.

The chain couples TRBV5-4 to TRBJ2-1; 10 positions agree with TRBD2. J lost 6 bases, V lost 4 bases, and 10 bases had no gene match. CDR1 and CDR2 (germline): SGHNT, YYREEE (reference sequence). The CDR3 contains 16 residues. The CDR3 nucleotides are TGTGCCAGCAGCCCGGTAGGACTAGCGGCAACCAATGAGCAGTTCTTC. Amino acid sequence: CASSPVGLAATNEQFF.

This clone was found once. V and J are TRBV9 and TRBJ2-5; 8 bases agree with TRBD2. Looked up from germline, CDR1 is SGDLS and CDR2 is YYNGEE. CDR3 size: 15 residues. After removal of 0 bases from V and 3 bases from J, the junction contained 4 bases not matched to a gene. The CDR3, as DNA: TGTGCCAGCAGCGTAGCGGGGGGGCCCAAAGAGACCCAGTACTTC. It encodes CASSVAGGPKETQYF. Combining the CDR3 with reference TRBV9 and TRBJ2-5 gives the whole variable domain DSGVTQTPKHLITATGQRVTLRCSPRSGDLSVYWYQQSLDQGLQFLIQYYNGEERAKGNILERFSAQQFPDLHSELNLSSLELGDSALYFCASSVAGGPKETQYFGPGTRLLVL.

V is TRBV6-5 and J is TRBJ1-1; no clear D gene. The CDR3 is 13 amino acids. Trimming cost V 5 bases and J 4 bases, with 11 bases left between them. Germline V gene data show CDR1 as MNHEY and CDR2 as SVGAGI. The CDR3 DNA follows: TGTGCCAGCAGTGAACAGATTTTCACTGAAGCTTTCTTT. The encoded protein is CASSEQIFTEAFF.

Concerning this clone: The same CDR3 can be traced to other DNA sequences in this sample. The chain carries TRBV29-1 and TRBJ2-5, with D perhaps TRBD2 (5 bases). The CDR3 is 12 residues long. Deletions cut 7 bases from V and 1 base from J, with 10 bases between. Germline V gene lookup returns CDR1 SQVTM and CDR2 ANQGSEA. The CDR3 bases are TGCAGCGCGGGGTACCTCCAAGAGACCCAGTACTTC. It translates to CSAGYLQETQYF.

The J gene is TRBJ2-3, the V gene TRBV30, with 11 bases matching TRBD2. The CDR3 has 17 residues. V lost 5 bases, J lost 1 base, and 11 bases stayed unmatched. Germline assignment: CDR1 GTSNPN and CDR2 SVGIG (reference sequence). The CDR3 protein is CAWGSYPLAGGTDTQYF. CDR3 in DNA: TGTGCCTGGGGTTCCTACCCACTAGCGGGGGGCACAGATACGCAGTATTTT.

The rearrangement uses TRBV2 and TRBJ1-2; 8 bases line up with TRBD1. Trimming at V came to 4 bases and at J to 4 bases, leaving 5 bases not matched to a gene. The CDR3 loop spans 14 amino acids. The germline CDR1 and CDR2 sequences are SNHLY and FYNNEI. The CDR3: CASSGGTGGYGYTF. In DNA, the CDR3 is TGTGCCAGCAGTGGAGGGACAGGAGGCTATGGCTACACCTTC.

The chain has TRBV5-4 and TRBJ2-7; possible D gene TRBD2, 6 bases. Germline V gives CDR1 SGHNT, CDR2 YYREEE (reference sequence). This CDR3 has 13 residues. V shed 5 bases and J shed 0 bases, with 9 bases lying between them. DNA of the CDR3: TGTGCCAGCAGTCCGGGACTCTCCTACGAGCAGTACTTC. It codes for CASSPGLSYEQYF. The full variable domain, its missing parts supplied by reference TRBV5-4 and TRBJ2-7, is ETGVTQSPTHLIKTRGQQVTLRCSSQSGHNTVSWYQQALGQGPQFIFQYYREEENGRGNFPPRFSGLQFPNYSSELNVNALELDDSALYLCASSPGLSYEQYFGPGTRLTVT.

This clone has only one observation. The chain is built from TRBV27 and TRBJ1-1, with 10 bases fitting TRBD1. CDR1 MNHEY and CDR2 SMNVEV come from the germline V gene (reference sequence). Trimming removed 6 bases from V and 6 bases from J; junction bases left unmatched: 4. The CDR3 sequence is 13 residues long. The CDR3 is CASRGQGIAEAFF. Here the CDR3 DNA reads TGTGCCAGCAGGGGACAGGGGATCGCTGAAGCTTTCTTT.

The table lists this clone with a count of one. The chain is built from TRBV5-6 and TRBJ2-5, with 9 bases identical to TRBD1. Matching the DNA end better, TRBJ2-7 makes the J call doubtful. The CDR3 length is 13 residues. Germline values: CDR1 SGHDT, CDR2 YYEEEE. The CDR3 is CASSLGTGDEQYF. CDR3 nucleotides: TGTGCCAGCAGCTTGGGGACAGGGGACGAGCAGTACTTC.

Notes on this clone: A junction boundary mismatches the germline segment, possibly from a read error. This chain connects TRBV7-2 to TRBJ2-1; D remains ambiguous. The CDR3 is 15 residues long. In germline, CDR1 is SGHTA, CDR2 FQGNSA. DNA for the CDR3: TGTGCCAGCAGTTTAGCCCCCAGCTCCTACAATGAGCAGTTCTTC. Its translation is CASSLAPSSYNEQFF.

The rearrangement uses TRBV6-1 and TRBJ2-7; possibly TRBD2 for D (5 bases). The germline CDR1 and CDR2 sequences are MNHNS and SASEGT. Trimming took 7 bases from V and 4 from J, leaving 17 bases between them. The CDR3 is 14 amino acids. This CDR3 reads CASKESWTSYEQYF. The CDR3 bases are TGTGCCAGCAAAGAATCCTGGACTTCTTACGAGCAGTACTTC.